This T cell receptor (beta chain) originates from a study of blood T cells in healthy people across ages. At the level of the study: Using template switching, researchers captured about one barcoded beta molecule for each two T cells.

This CDR3 spans 13 amino acids. This clonotype occurred a few times. The authors ran a second PCR of about 6 to 11 cycles using a sample-barcoded 5' primer and a J-beta primer mix. TCRdb reprocessed the 5' RACE reads via MiXCR and lists one record per CDR3 protein. Here the sample spans fewer than 2,000,000 distinct CDR3 sequences, about 35% being singletons. The sequenced material came from blood. The chain uses TRBV21-1 and TRBJ2-7; the D call in the table, TRBD1, was not verified against the DNA. TRBV21-1 is assigned pseudogene status. The clonotype originates from a woman in her thirties in good health. CDR3 region: CASSNLGVYEQYF. The CDR3 coding sequence is TGTGCCAGCAGCAACCTAGGGGTATACGAGCAGTACTTC.